This T cell receptor beta chain was captured in a study of blood T cells in healthy people across ages. This clonotype was counted many times. Its antigen remains unknown. The authors ran a second PCR of roughly 6 to 12 cycles using a sample-barcoded 5' primer and a J-beta primer mix. TCRdb re-analysed the 5' RACE reads in MiXCR, keeping a single row per CDR3 protein. The sample holds under 2 million distinct CDR3 sequences; about 35% are singletons and the top ten take 10% to 12%. Trimming removed 6 bases from V and 5 bases from J, with 10 bases in between. This CDR3 is built from 12 residues. All donors came from Russia, were Caucasian and healthy, and spanned ages roughly 6 to 95. Overall study findings and caveats: No conclusive comparison of naive versus antigen-experienced cells was possible with unsorted PBMCs.

The receptor was derived from a woman younger than 45 in good health. The chain has TRBV12-3 or TRBV12-4 and TRBJ2-5; possibly TRBD1 for D (6 bases). Source material: blood. The DNA for the CDR3 is TGTGCCAGCAGCCCGCAGGGGGAGACCCAGTACTTC. Its protein product is CASSPQGETQYF.